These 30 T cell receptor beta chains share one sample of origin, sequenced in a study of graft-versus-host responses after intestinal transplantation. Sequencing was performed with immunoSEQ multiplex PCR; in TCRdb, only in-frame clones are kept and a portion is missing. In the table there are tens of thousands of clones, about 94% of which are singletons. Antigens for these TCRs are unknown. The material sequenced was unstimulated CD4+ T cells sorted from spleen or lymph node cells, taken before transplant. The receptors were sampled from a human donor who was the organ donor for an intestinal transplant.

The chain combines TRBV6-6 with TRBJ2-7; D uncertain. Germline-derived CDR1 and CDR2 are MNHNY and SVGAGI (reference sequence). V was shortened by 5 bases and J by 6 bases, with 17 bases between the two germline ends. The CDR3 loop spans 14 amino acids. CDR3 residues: CASSLKDQWSEQYF. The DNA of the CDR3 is TGTGCCAGCAGTCTGAAGGACCAGTGGAGCGAGCAGTACTTC.

The CDR3 loop is CARSRAYNSPLHF. The CDR3 DNA reads TGTGCCCGCAGCAGGGCCTATAATTCACCCCTCCACTTT. V and J are TRBV30 and TRBJ1-6, with TRBD1 as a possible D gene (5 bases). The V end lost 8 bases, the J end lost 2 bases, and 10 bases lay between the germline ends. This CDR3 region has 13 residues. CDR1 and CDR2 from the germline V gene are GTSNPN and SVGIG (reference sequence).

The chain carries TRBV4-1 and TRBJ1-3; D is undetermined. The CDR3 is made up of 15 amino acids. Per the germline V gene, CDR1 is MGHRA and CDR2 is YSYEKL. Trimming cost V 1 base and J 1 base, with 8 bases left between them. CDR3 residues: CASSQVSGSGNTIYF. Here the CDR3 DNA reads TGCGCCAGCAGCCAAGTTTCCGGGTCTGGAAACACCATATATTTT.

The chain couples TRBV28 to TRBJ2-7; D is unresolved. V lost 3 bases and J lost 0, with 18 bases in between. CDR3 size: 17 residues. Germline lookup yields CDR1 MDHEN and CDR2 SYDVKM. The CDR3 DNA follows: TGTGCCAGCAGTTTTTCTTTTGGCAGGCCGAGCTCCTACGAGCAGTACTTC. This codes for CASSFSFGRPSSYEQYF.

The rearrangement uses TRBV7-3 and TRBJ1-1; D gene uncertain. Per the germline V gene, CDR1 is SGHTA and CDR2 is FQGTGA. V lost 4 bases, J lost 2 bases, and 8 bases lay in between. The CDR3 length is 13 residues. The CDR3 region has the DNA TGTGCCAGCAGCTCGCAGCCTAACACTGAAGCTTTCTTT. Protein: CASSSQPNTEAFF.

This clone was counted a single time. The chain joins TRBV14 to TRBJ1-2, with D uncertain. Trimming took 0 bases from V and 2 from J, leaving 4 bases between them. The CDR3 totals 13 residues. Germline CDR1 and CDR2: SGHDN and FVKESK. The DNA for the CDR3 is TGTGCCAGCAGCCAAGACAAAAACTATGGCTACACCTTC. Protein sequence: CASSQDKNYGYTF. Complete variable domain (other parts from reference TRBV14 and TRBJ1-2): EAGVTQFPSHSVIEKGQTVTLRCDPISGHDNLYWYRRVMGKEIKFLLHFVKESKQDESGMPNNRFLAERTGGTYSTLKVQPAELEDSGVYFCASSQDKNYGYTFGSGTRLTVV.

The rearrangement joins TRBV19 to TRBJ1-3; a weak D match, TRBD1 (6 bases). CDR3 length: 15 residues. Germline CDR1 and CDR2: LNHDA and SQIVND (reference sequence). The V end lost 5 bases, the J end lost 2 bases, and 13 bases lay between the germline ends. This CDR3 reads CASSVPGVAGNTIYF. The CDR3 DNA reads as TGTGCCAGTAGTGTGCCAGGGGTTGCTGGAAACACCATATATTTT.

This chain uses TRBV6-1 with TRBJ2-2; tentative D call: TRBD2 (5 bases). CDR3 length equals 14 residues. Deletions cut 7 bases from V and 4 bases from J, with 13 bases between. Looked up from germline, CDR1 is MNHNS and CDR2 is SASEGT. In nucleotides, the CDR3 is TGTGCCAGCACCGAGGGTACGAGCACCGGGGAGCTGTTTTTT. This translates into CASTEGTSTGELFF.

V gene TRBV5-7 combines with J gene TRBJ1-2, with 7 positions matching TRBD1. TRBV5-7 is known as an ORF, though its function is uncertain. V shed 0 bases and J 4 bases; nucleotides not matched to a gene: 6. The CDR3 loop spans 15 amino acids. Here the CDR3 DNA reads TGTGCCAGCAGCTTGGCGGGACAGCTTGCCTATGGCTACACCTTC. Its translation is CASSLAGQLAYGYTF.

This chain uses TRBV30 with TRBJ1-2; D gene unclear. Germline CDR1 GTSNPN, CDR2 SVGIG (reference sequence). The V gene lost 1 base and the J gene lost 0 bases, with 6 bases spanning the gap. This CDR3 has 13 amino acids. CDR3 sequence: CAWSEIANYGYTF. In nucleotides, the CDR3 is TGTGCCTGGAGTGAGATCGCTAACTATGGCTACACCTTC.

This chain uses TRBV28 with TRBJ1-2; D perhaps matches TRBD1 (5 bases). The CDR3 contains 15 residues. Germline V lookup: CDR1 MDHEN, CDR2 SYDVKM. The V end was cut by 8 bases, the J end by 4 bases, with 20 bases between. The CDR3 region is CASSTVDAGIYGYTF. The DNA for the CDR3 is TGTGCCAGCTCCACGGTTGACGCAGGGATCTATGGCTACACCTTC.

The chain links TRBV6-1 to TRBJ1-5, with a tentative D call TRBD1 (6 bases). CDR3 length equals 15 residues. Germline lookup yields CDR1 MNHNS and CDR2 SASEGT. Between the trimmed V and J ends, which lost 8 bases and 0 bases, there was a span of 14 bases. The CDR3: CASLGQTNSNQPQHF. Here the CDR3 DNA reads TGTGCCAGCCTTGGACAGACTAATAGCAATCAGCCCCAGCATTTT.

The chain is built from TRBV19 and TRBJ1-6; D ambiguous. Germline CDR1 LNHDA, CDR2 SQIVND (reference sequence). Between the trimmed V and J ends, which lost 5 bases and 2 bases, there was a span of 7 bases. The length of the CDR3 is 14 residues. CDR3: CASSRITYNSPLHF. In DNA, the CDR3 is TGTGCCAGTAGTCGGATAACCTATAATTCACCCCTCCACTTT.

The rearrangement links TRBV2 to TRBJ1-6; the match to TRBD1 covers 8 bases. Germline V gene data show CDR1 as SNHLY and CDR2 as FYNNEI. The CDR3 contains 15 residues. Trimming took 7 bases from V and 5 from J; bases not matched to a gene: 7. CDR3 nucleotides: TGTGCCAGCATTGTGGACAGGGCGAATAATTCACCCCTCCACTTT. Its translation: CASIVDRANNSPLHF.

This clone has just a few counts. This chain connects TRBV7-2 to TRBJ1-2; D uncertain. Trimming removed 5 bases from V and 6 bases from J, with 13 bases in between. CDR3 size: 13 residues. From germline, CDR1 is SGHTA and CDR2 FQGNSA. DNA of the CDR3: TGTGCCAGCAGCCTAACTCATGAACATGGCTACACCTTC. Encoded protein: CASSLTHEHGYTF.

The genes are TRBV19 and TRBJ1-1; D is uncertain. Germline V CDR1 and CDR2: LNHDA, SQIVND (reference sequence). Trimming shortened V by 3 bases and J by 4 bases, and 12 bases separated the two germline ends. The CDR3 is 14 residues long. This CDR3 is CASSIFGQITEAFF. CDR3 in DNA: TGTGCCAGTAGTATTTTCGGCCAGATCACTGAAGCTTTCTTT. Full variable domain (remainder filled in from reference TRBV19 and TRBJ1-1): DGGITQSPKYLFRKEGQNVTLSCEQNLNHDAMYWYRQDPGQGLRLIYYSQIVNDFQKGDIAEGYSVSREKKESFPLTVTSAQKNPTAFYLCASSIFGQITEAFFGQGTRLTVV.

The CDR3: CASRLAGATDTQYF. CDR3 nucleotides: TGTGCCAGCCGGCTAGCGGGGGCCACAGATACGCAGTATTTT. This sequence joins TRBV2 and TRBJ2-3; 10 bases fit TRBD2. The CDR3 loop spans 14 amino acids. J was trimmed by 2 bases and V by 8 bases; bases with no gene match: 4. The V gene's germline CDR1 is SNHLY and CDR2 FYNNEI.

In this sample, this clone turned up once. CDR3 DNA: TGTGCCAGCTCACCTCGAGAGGACAGGCTTAATGAAAAACTGTTTTTT. It yields the protein CASSPREDRLNEKLFF. J is TRBJ1-4 and V is TRBV18; TRBD1 agrees at 7 bases. Germline CDR1 is KGHSH and CDR2 is LQKENI. V was clipped by 3 bases and J by 4 bases; unmatched bases: 8. This CDR3 is 16 amino acids long. Full variable domain (missing parts from reference TRBV18 and TRBJ1-4): NAGVMQNPRHLVRRRGQEARLRCSPMKGHSHVYWYRQLPEEGLKFMVYLQKENIIDESGMPKERFSAEFPKEGPSILRIQQVVRGDSAAYFCASSPREDRLNEKLFFGSGTQLSVL.

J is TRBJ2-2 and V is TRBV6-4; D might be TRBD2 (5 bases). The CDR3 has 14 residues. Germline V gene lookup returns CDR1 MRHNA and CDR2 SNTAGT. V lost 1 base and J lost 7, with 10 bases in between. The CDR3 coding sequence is TGTGCCAGCAGTGACTTCCCGGGAAACGGGGAGCTGTTTTTT. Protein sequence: CASSDFPGNGELFF.

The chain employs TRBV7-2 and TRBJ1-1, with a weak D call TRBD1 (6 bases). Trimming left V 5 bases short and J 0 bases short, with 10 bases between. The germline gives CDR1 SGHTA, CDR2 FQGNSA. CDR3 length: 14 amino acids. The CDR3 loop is CASSAQGLNTEAFF. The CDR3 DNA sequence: TGTGCCAGCAGCGCGCAGGGGTTGAACACTGAAGCTTTCTTT.

The CDR3 bases are TGTGCCAGCAGTGCCGGTCTCTACTCCTACGAGCAGTACTTC. This sequence encodes CASSAGLYSYEQYF. The chain recombines TRBV6-1 with TRBJ2-7; D gene unclear. The CDR3 is 14 residues long. Trimming stripped 4 bases from V and 0 bases from J, with 10 bases between. The germline gives CDR1 MNHNS, CDR2 SASEGT.

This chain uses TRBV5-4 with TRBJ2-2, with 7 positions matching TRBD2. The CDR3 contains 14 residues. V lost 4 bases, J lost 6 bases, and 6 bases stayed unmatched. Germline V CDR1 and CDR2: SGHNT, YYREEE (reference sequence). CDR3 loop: CASSPGTTAGELFF. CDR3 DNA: TGTGCCAGCAGCCCCGGGACTACGGCCGGGGAGCTGTTTTTT.

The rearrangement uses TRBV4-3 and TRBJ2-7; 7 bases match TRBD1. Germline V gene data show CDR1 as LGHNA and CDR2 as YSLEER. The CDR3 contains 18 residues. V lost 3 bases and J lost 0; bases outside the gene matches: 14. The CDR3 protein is CASSHLIGGARNSYEQYF. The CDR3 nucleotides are TGCGCCAGCAGCCACCTGATAGGGGGCGCGCGGAACTCCTACGAGCAGTACTTC.

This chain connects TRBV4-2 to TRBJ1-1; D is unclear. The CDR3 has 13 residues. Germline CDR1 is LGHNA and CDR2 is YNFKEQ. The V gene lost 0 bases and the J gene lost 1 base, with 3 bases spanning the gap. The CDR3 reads CASSQEANTEAFF. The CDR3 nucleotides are TGTGCCAGCAGCCAAGAGGCGAACACTGAAGCTTTCTTT.

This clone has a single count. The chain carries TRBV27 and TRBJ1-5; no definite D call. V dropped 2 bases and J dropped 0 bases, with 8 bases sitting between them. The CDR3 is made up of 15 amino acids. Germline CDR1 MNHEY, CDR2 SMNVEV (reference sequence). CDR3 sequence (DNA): TGTGCCAGCAGTTTAAAAGGTAATAGCAATCAGCCCCAGCATTTT. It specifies CASSLKGNSNQPQHF.

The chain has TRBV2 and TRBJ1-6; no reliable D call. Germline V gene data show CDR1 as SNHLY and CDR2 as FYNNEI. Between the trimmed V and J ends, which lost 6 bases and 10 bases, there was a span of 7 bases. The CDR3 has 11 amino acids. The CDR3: CASSYGSPLHF. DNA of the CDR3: TGTGCCAGCAGCTATGGATCACCCCTCCACTTT.

CDR3 bases: TGCAGCGTTATTCTCGGGACCGAACCGAACACTGAAGCTTTCTTT. Residues: CSVILGTEPNTEAFF. J is TRBJ1-1 and V is TRBV29-1; weak D call: TRBD1 (5 bases). Trimming pared 5 bases from V and 1 base from J, leaving 17 bases between. The CDR3 length is 15 residues. Germline CDR1 and CDR2: SQVTM and ANQGSEA.

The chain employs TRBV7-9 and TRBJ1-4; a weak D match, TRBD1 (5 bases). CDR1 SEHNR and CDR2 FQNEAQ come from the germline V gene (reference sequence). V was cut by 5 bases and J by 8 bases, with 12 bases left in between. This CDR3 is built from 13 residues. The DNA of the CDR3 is TGTGCCAGCAGCGCCACCGGGGGGGAAAAACTGTTTTTT. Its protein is CASSATGGEKLFF.

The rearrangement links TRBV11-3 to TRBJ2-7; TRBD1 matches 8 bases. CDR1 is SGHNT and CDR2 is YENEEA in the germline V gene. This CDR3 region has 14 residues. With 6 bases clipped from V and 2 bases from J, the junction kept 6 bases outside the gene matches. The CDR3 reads CASSLGTGPYEQYF. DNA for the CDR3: TGTGCCAGCAGTCTCGGGACAGGCCCCTACGAGCAGTACTTC.

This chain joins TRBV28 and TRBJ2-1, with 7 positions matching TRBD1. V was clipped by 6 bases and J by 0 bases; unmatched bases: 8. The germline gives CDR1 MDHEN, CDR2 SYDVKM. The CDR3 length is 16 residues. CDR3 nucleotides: TGTGCCAGCAGCAACAGGGGACCGAGCTCCTACAATGAGCAGTTCTTC. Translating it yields CASSNRGPSSYNEQFF.